These 22 T cell receptor beta chains share one sample of origin, sequenced in a study of PD-1 blockade in classical Hodgkin lymphoma. Repertoires were generated with immunoSEQ multiplex PCR, while TCRdb's copy carries only in-frame clones and drops some. The table includes roughly 60,000 clones, around 90% detected once. With no exception, relapse followed autologous stem cell transplantation in all patients, and brentuximab vedotin exposure varied. The sequencing here drew on peripheral blood mononuclear cells (PBMCs), taken at baseline. These receptors came from a human donor with classical Hodgkin lymphoma.

This sequence joins TRBV6-1 and TRBJ2-7, with 7 bases fitting TRBD1. The CDR3 consists of 13 residues. From germline, CDR1 is MNHNS and CDR2 SASEGT. The V and J ends lost 6 bases and 2 bases, in that order; junction bases with no gene match: 4. The CDR3 DNA is TGTGCCAGCAGCCGGACAGGTACCTACGAGCAGTACTTC. It yields the protein CASSRTGTYEQYF.

The genes are TRBV6-5 and TRBJ2-5; no firm D call. The CDR3 is 13 residues long. The germline gives CDR1 MNHEY, CDR2 SVGAGI. Trimming cost V 2 bases and J 9 bases, with 13 bases left between them. The CDR3 here is CASSYSGANAQYF. The CDR3 coding sequence is TGTGCCAGCAGTTACAGTGGTGCGAATGCCCAGTACTTC.

This clone was seen only once. The chain combines TRBV9 with TRBJ2-3; 9 positions agree with TRBD2. After removal of 3 bases from V and 3 bases from J, the junction contained 5 bases not matched to a gene. The CDR3 consists of 15 residues. Germline CDR1 and CDR2: SGDLS and YYNGEE. Here the CDR3 reads CASSAAGGPTDTQYF. In nucleotides, the CDR3 is TGTGCCAGCAGCGCGGCGGGGGGGCCGACAGATACGCAGTATTTT.

The gene calls are TRBV28 and TRBJ2-5; D possibly corresponds to TRBD1 (6 bases). V lost 5 bases and J lost 1, with 20 bases in between. The CDR3 extends over 17 amino acids. Germline V lookup: CDR1 MDHEN, CDR2 SYDVKM. The CDR3 spells CASSTPQGGNPQETQYF. In DNA, the CDR3 is TGTGCCAGCAGTACTCCCCAAGGGGGAAACCCCCAAGAGACCCAGTACTTC.

This sequence joins TRBV15 and TRBJ2-3, with a possible D match to TRBD2 (8 bases). Deletions cut 7 bases from V and 3 bases from J, with 20 bases between. Germline loops: CDR1 LNHNV, CDR2 YYDKDF (reference sequence). The CDR3 sequence is 16 residues long. The CDR3 DNA reads as TGTGCCACCACCCCAGGGGGGGGCGGGGGGACAGATACGCAGTATTTT. Translated: CATTPGGGGGTDTQYF.

The V gene is TRBV29-1, the J gene TRBJ1-2; a possible D gene is TRBD1 (6 bases). Trimming took 6 bases from V and 4 from J, leaving 12 bases between them. This CDR3 region has 12 residues. The germline CDR1 and CDR2 sequences are SQVTM and ANQGSEA. The CDR3 nucleotides are TGCAGCGTAACCAGGGGCCCCTATGGCTACACCTTC. This gives the protein CSVTRGPYGYTF. The full variable domain, completed using reference TRBV29-1 and TRBJ1-2, is SAVISQKPSRDICQRGTSLTIQCQVDSQVTMMFWYRQQPGQSLTLIATANQGSEATYESGFVIDKFPISRPNLTFSTLTVSNMSPEDSSIYLCSVTRGPYGYTFGSGTRLTVV.

This chain connects TRBV18 to TRBJ1-4; 8 nucleotides line up with TRBD1. This CDR3 spans 17 amino acids. Germline V gives CDR1 KGHSH, CDR2 LQKENI. The junction had 11 bases not matched to a gene; V was cut back by 3 bases and J by 5 bases. CDR3 bases: TGTGCCAGCTCACCCCCCGGACAGGGTGGGGAGAATGAAAAACTGTTTTTT. Translating gives CASSPPGQGGENEKLFF.

The chain combines TRBV6-5 with TRBJ2-2, with D possibly being TRBD2 (6 bases). Germline V CDR1 and CDR2: MNHEY, SVGAGI. The CDR3 is made up of 15 amino acids. V lost 1 base and J 7 bases, leaving 13 bases between the germline ends. This chain's CDR3 is CASSYFGGAGGELFF. CDR3 coding DNA: TGTGCCAGCAGTTACTTCGGCGGGGCGGGCGGGGAGCTGTTTTTT.

The chain combines TRBV19 with TRBJ2-7, with TRBD1 matching 7 bases. The CDR3 runs 14 residues. Germline CDR1 and CDR2: LNHDA and SQIVND (reference sequence). The trim removed 2 bases at V and 5 bases at J, leaving 6 bases unmatched. CDR3 residues: CASSITGGTDEQYF. The CDR3 DNA reads as TGTGCCAGTAGTATAACAGGTGGGACAGACGAGCAGTACTTC.

This chain joins TRBV2 and TRBJ2-5, with D possibly called TRBD1 or TRBD2 (6 bases each). Looked up from germline, CDR1 is SNHLY and CDR2 is FYNNEI. V dropped 11 bases and J dropped 1 base, with 23 bases sitting between them. The CDR3 loop spans 16 amino acids. In nucleotides, the CDR3 is TGTGCCGCAGAAACCTTTTCCGGGGGCGGCCAAGAGACCCAGTACTTC. This encodes CAAETFSGGGQETQYF.

The V call is TRBV19, the J call TRBJ1-5; TRBD1 aligns across 9 bases. Germline CDR1 and CDR2: LNHDA and SQIVND (reference sequence). The CDR3 sequence is 15 residues long. The V segment lost 7 bases and the J segment 7 bases; nucleotides outside the gene matches: 11. In DNA form, the CDR3 reads TGTGCCAGTACCATAGTGGGACAGGGCCCCCAGCCCCAGCATTTT. This encodes CASTIVGQGPQPQHF.

V gene TRBV7-2 combines with J gene TRBJ2-5; TRBD2 agrees at 11 bases. Per germline, CDR1 SGHTA and CDR2 FQGNSA. The CDR3 sequence is 17 residues long. Trimming removed 1 base from V and 2 bases from J; junction bases left unmatched: 6. Written as DNA, the CDR3 is TGTGCCAGCAGCTTAGAGAGACGGACTAGCGGGCAAGAGACCCAGTACTTC. This sequence encodes CASSLERRTSGQETQYF.

The DNA for the CDR3 is TGTGCCAGTAGCGGGACAGGGGGCGGACAGCCCCAGCATTTT. This codes for CASSGTGGGQPQHF. The chain recombines TRBV19 with TRBJ1-5; 12 bases fit TRBD1. The trim removed 6 bases at V and 7 bases at J, leaving 4 bases unmatched. CDR1 is LNHDA and CDR2 is SQIVND in the germline V gene (reference sequence). The CDR3 spans 14 residues. The whole variable domain, filled in from reference TRBV19 and TRBJ1-5, reads DGGITQSPKYLFRKEGQNVTLSCEQNLNHDAMYWYRQDPGQGLRLIYYSQIVNDFQKGDIAEGYSVSREKKESFPLTVTSAQKNPTAFYLCASSGTGGGQPQHFGDGTRLSIL.

Only one count was recorded for this clone. The CDR3 nucleotides are TGTGCCAGCTCACCACGTATTACCGGGTTTAGTCCCGAAAAACTGTTTTTT. It codes for CASSPRITGFSPEKLFF. The V call is TRBV18, the J call TRBJ1-4; D not resolved. There are 17 residues in the CDR3. V was trimmed by 1 base and J by 8 bases, leaving 20 bases between them. Germline values: CDR1 KGHSH, CDR2 LQKENI.

The rearrangement links TRBV19 to TRBJ2-3; TRBD2 agrees at 9 bases. The CDR3 is 16 residues long. The V and J ends lost 5 bases and 4 bases, in that order; junction bases with no gene match: 10. CDR1 is LNHDA, CDR2 SQIVND, per germline (reference sequence). Written as DNA, the CDR3 is TGTGCCAGTAGTTCTCTAGCGGGGCCGTACGCAGATACGCAGTATTTT. Translated, it gives CASSSLAGPYADTQYF.

The chain has TRBV11-1 and TRBJ2-7; perhaps TRBD2 as D (5 bases). The CDR3 totals 15 residues. V was clipped by 7 bases and J by 3 bases, with 19 bases between them. Per germline, CDR1 SGHAT and CDR2 FQDESV (reference sequence). The CDR3 nucleotides read TGTGCCAGCATGTCTCAGGAGCGTGGGAGCTACGAGCAGTACTTC. The encoded protein is CASMSQERGSYEQYF.

This clone was observed a handful of times. V and J are TRBV2 and TRBJ2-2; 7 bases align to TRBD2. Germline CDR1 SNHLY, CDR2 FYNNEI. The CDR3 sequence is 16 residues long. The junction had 6 bases not matched to a gene; V was cut back by 5 bases and J by 0 bases. The CDR3 loop reads CASSKEGTTNTGELFF. The CDR3 DNA sequence: TGTGCCAGCAGTAAGGAGGGGACTACGAACACCGGGGAGCTGTTTTTT. Variable domain in full (rest from reference TRBV2 and TRBJ2-2): EPEVTQTPSHQVTQMGQEVILRCVPISNHLYFYWYRQILGQKVEFLVSFYNNEISEKSEIFDDQFSVERPDGSNFTLKIRSTKLEDSAMYFCASSKEGTTNTGELFFGEGSRLTVL.

The sample holds one count of this clone. The chain combines TRBV28 with TRBJ2-3; TRBD1 agrees at 7 bases. The V and J ends lost 3 bases and 1 base, in that order; junction bases with no gene match: 10. Germline V CDR1 and CDR2: MDHEN, SYDVKM. The CDR3 has 17 residues. The CDR3 protein is CASSFGDRAEGTDTQYF. CDR3 nucleotide sequence: TGTGCCAGCAGTTTTGGAGACAGGGCGGAGGGCACAGATACGCAGTATTTT.

A few counts support this clone. This chain joins TRBV20-1 and TRBJ2-7; no clear D. This CDR3 spans 11 amino acids. Looked up from germline, CDR1 is DFQATT and CDR2 is SNEGSKA (reference sequence). The V gene lost 0 bases and the J gene lost 7 bases, with 7 bases spanning the gap. Here the CDR3 reads CSARDWVEQYF. The CDR3 nucleotides read TGCAGTGCTAGAGATTGGGTAGAGCAGTACTTC.

This clone was observed a single time. The chain links TRBV10-3 to TRBJ1-1, with D hard to call. Germline CDR1 and CDR2: ENHRY and SYGVKD. This CDR3 comprises 14 residues. Trimming took 3 bases from V and 6 from J, leaving 14 bases between them. The CDR3 DNA follows: TGTGCCATCAGTGACCTCTTCTCGGTCGCTGAAGCTTTCTTT. Its translation: CAISDLFSVAEAFF.

The gene calls are TRBV28 and TRBJ1-6; no clear D gene. The V end was cut by 3 bases, the J end by 7 bases, with 13 bases between. Germline V CDR1 and CDR2: MDHEN, SYDVKM. CDR3 length equals 15 residues. CDR3: CASSLFQVYNSPLHF. CDR3 nucleotide sequence: TGTGCCAGCAGTTTGTTCCAGGTATACAATTCACCCCTCCACTTT. Combining the CDR3 with reference TRBV28 and TRBJ1-6 gives the whole variable domain DVKVTQSSRYLVKRTGEKVFLECVQDMDHENMFWYRQDPGLGLRLIYFSYDVKMKEKGDIPEGYSVSREKKERFSLILESASTNQTSMYLCASSLFQVYNSPLHFGNGTRLTVT.

The V call is TRBV6-1, the J call TRBJ2-3; D remains ambiguous. CDR1 is MNHNS and CDR2 is SASEGT in the germline V gene. This CDR3 has 14 amino acids. V was shortened by 1 base and J by 2 bases, with 7 bases between the two germline ends. CDR3 nucleotides: TGTGCCAGCAGTGAAGGACGGGCCACAGATACGCAGTATTTT. It codes for CASSEGRATDTQYF.